Listed here are 2 T cell receptor beta chains from one sample, sequenced in a study of blood T cells in healthy people across ages (dated by TCRdb to between 2015 and 2016). The protocol used for the library was 5' RACE. A second PCR of about 7 to 12 cycles was performed with a sample-barcoded 5' primer and a J-beta primer mix. TCRdb reprocessing: public reads trimmed at Q25 with fastp, clones called with MiXCR, in-frame beta chains kept. Duplicate CDR3 protein sequences are folded into a single record with the most common DNA and genes. The table for this sample lists fewer than 2,000,000 distinct CDR3 sequences; about two fifths of them were counted only once. More than 20% of the sample lies in the top ten. Sequenced input: blood. Receptors were obtained from a human donor in good health.

V is TRBV6-6 and J is TRBJ2-4; D not certain. The V gene's germline CDR1 is MNHNY and CDR2 SVGAGI (reference sequence). The length of the CDR3 is 13 residues. Trimming cost V 5 bases and J 13 bases, with 18 bases left between them. CDR3 DNA sequence: TGTGCCAGCAGTCTAGAGTCAATCAATGAGCAGTACTTC. Translating it yields CASSLESINEQYF.

This chain connects TRBV5-1 to TRBJ2-1, with 9 bases that match TRBD1. The CDR3 is 15 residues long. Trimming removed 4 bases from V and 3 bases from J; junction bases left unmatched: 5. Germline lookup yields CDR1 SGHRS and CDR2 YFSETQ. As DNA, the CDR3 is TGCGCCAGCAGCCCCGGGGACAGGGACTACAATGAGCAGTTCTTC. This sequence encodes CASSPGDRDYNEQFF.